This T cell receptor beta chain was profiled in a study of OX40 agonist ivuxolimab in advanced cancers. Across the study: Partial responses occurred in three patients (one hepatocellular carcinoma, two cutaneous melanoma).

V was clipped by 4 bases and J by 1 base, with 15 bases between them. Germline V CDR1 and CDR2: SGDLS, YYNGEE. The CDR3 length is 15 residues. Repertoires were generated with immunoSEQ multiplex PCR, while TCRdb's copy carries only in-frame clones and drops some. The sample has about 45,000 clones; roughly 94% are singletons. The TCR comes from an adult with an advanced solid tumor such as melanoma, head and neck, liver or kidney cancer. Sequencing was performed on CD4+ or CD8+ T cells sorted from blood, taken in a trial of the OX40 agonist ivuxolimab. The J gene is TRBJ2-7, the V gene TRBV9; no definite D call. This chain's CDR3 is CASSYQEDRSYEQYF. CDR3 coding DNA: TGTGCCAGCAGCTATCAAGAGGACCGATCCTACGAGCAGTACTTC.